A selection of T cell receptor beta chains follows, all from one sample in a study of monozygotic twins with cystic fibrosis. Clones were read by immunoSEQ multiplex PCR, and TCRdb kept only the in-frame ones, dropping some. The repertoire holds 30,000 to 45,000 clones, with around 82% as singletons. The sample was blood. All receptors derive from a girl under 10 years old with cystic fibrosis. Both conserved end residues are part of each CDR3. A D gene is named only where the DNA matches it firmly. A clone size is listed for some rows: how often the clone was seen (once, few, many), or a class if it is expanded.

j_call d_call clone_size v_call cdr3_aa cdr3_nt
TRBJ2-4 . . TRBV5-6 CASSLANIQYF TGTGCCAGCAGCTTGGCAAACATTCAGTACTTC
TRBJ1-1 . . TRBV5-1 CASSAAQGGAEAFF TGCGCCAGCAGCGCCGCACAGGGAGGGGCTGAAGCTTTCTTT
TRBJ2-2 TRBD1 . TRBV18 CASSLTRDRLNTGELFF TGTGCCAGCTCACTGACCCGGGACAGGCTGAACACCGGGGAGCTGTTTTTT
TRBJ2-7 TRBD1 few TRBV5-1 CATSWDRGYEQYF TGCGCCACCTCATGGGACAGGGGCTACGAGCAGTACTTC
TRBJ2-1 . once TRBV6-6 CASSALAMGEQFF TGTGCCAGCAGTGCACTCGCAATGGGGGAGCAGTTCTTC
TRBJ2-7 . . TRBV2 CAVQEGVYEQYF TGTGCCGTTCAGGAAGGGGTCTACGAGCAGTACTTC
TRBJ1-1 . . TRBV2 CASSEGLGKVEAFF TGTGCCAGCAGTGAAGGACTGGGTAAGGTTGAAGCTTTCTTT
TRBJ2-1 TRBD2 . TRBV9 CASSVAGGDPWNEQFF TGTGCCAGCAGCGTAGCGGGGGGGGATCCTTGGAATGAGCAGTTCTTC
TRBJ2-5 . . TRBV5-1 CASRTSWGGVQETQYF TGCGCCAGCAGGACCTCTTGGGGGGGCGTCCAAGAGACCCAGTACTTC
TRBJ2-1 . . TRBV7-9 CASSPSLGGATSYNEQFF TGTGCCAGCAGCCCCAGTTTAGGGGGGGCCACCTCCTACAATGAGCAGTTCTTC
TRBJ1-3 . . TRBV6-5 CASMWGLGSGNTIYF TGTGCCAGCATGTGGGGATTGGGCTCTGGAAACACCATATATTTT
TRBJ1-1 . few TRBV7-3 CASSSGQNTEAFF TGTGCCAGCAGCTCAGGACAGAACACTGAAGCTTTCTTT
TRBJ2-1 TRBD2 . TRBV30 CASGTSGGRYNEQFF TGTGCCTCAGGGACTAGCGGGGGGCGGTACAATGAGCAGTTCTTC
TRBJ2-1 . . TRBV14 CASSLLDEQFF TGTGCCAGCAGCCTCCTGGATGAGCAGTTCTTC
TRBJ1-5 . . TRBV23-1 CASSQWVKKDQPQHF TGCGCCAGCAGTCAATGGGTAAAGAAGGATCAGCCCCAGCATTTT
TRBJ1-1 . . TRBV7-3 CASSPQPPGQILGTEAFF TGTGCCAGCAGCCCCCAGCCCCCAGGGCAGATCTTGGGCACTGAAGCTTTCTTT
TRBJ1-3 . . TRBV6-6 CASRSTPSGHIYF TGTGCCAGCAGGTCCACGCCTTCGGGGCACATATATTTT
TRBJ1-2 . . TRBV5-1 CASSPATGNYGYTF TGCGCCAGCAGCCCCGCGACCGGAAACTATGGCTACACCTTC
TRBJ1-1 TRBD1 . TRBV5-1 CASSPRGQYTEAFF TGCGCCAGCAGCCCCCGGGGACAGTACACTGAAGCTTTCTTT
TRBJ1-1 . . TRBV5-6 CASSSPQSMNTEAFF TGTGCCAGCAGCTCCCCCCAGAGCATGAACACTGAAGCTTTCTTT
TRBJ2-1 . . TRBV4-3 CASSPAEGRQQFF TGCGCCAGCAGCCCAGCGGAGGGCCGTCAGCAGTTCTTC
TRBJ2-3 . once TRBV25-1 CASSQSIAGTDTQYF TGTGCCAGCAGCCAATCGATAGCGGGCACAGATACGCAGTATTTT
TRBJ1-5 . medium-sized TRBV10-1 CASRGLGVGCNQPQHF TGCGCCAGCAGGGGTTTAGGGGTGGGATGCAATCAGCCCCAGCATTTT
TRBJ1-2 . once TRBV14 CASSPAQGYGYTF TGTGCCAGCAGCCCCGCGCAGGGGTATGGCTACACCTTC
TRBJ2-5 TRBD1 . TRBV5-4 CASSLRTGQGQETQYF TGTGCCAGCAGTTTACGGACAGGCCAGGGGCAAGAGACCCAGTACTTC
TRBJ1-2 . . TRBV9 CASSVRGVGYTF TGTGCCAGCAGCGTCAGGGGAGTTGGCTACACCTTC
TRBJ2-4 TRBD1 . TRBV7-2 CASSPRDRGGIQYF TGTGCCAGCAGCCCAAGGGACAGGGGTGGCATTCAGTACTTC